This passage covers 10 T cell receptor beta chains from one sample sequenced in a study of breast tumors, draining lymph nodes, adjacent tissues. Using its own MiXCR run on the multiplex PCR reads, TCRdb lists one record per CDR3 protein. The data show 80,000 to 130,000 distinct CDR3 sequences, less than 25% seen once. Axillary draining lymph nodes of breast cancer patients supplied the node samples. The specimen was axillary lymph node tissue. The receptors come from a female donor with breast cancer. Some clones in this sample may be carry-over from other donors' samples.

Ten or more counts support this clonotype. The chain combines TRBV10-3 with TRBJ2-5; TRBD1 is a possible D gene (5 bases). V shed 3 bases and J shed 3 bases, with 8 bases lying between them. The CDR3 is 13 residues long. Germline V gene data show CDR1 as ENHRY and CDR2 as SYGVKD. CDR3 DNA: TGTGCCATCAGTGATTTCAGGGAAGAGACCCAGTACTTC. Translated: CAISDFREETQYF.

This rearrangement joins TRBV7-9 to TRBJ2-6, with no clear D. Trimming stripped 5 bases from V and 3 bases from J, with 8 bases between. The germline gives CDR1 SEHNR, CDR2 FQNEAQ (reference sequence). This CDR3 is built from 14 residues. CDR3 in amino acids: CASSPPGGANVLTF. CDR3 in DNA: TGTGCCAGCAGCCCCCCTGGTGGGGCCAACGTCCTGACTTTC.

The chain employs TRBV18 and TRBJ1-2, with D uncertain. V was trimmed by 2 bases and J by 3 bases, leaving 10 bases between them. CDR3 size: 14 residues. CDR1 and CDR2 (germline): KGHSH, LQKENI. The CDR3, as DNA: TGTGCCAGCTCACCAATGCCAGGCGACTATGGCTACACCTTC. The encoded protein is CASSPMPGDYGYTF.

This clonotype was detected ten times or more. V and J are TRBV11-2 and TRBJ2-1; TRBD1 or TRBD2 may be the D gene (6 bases each). The V end lost 5 bases, the J end lost 8 bases, and 19 bases lay between the germline ends. Germline CDR1 is SGHAT and CDR2 is FQNNGV. CDR3 length: 15 amino acids. The chain's CDR3 is CASSQGSRGPDEQFF. The CDR3 DNA is TGTGCCAGCAGCCAAGGATCACGGGGGCCGGATGAGCAGTTCTTC.

The table lists this clonotype with many counts. This chain links TRBV10-3 with TRBJ2-5, with D possibly matching TRBD2 (5 bases). This CDR3 region has 10 residues. Trimming removed 10 bases at V and 5 bases at J, with 8 bases between. Germline V lookup: CDR1 ENHRY, CDR2 SYGVKD. CDR3 loop: CATGEETQYF. CDR3 DNA sequence: TGTGCCACCGGGGAGGAGACCCAGTACTTC.

This clonotype has at least ten counts. The chain carries TRBV6-1 and TRBJ2-1; the D call may be TRBD1 or TRBD2 (5 bases each). This CDR3 has 16 residues. Germline lookup yields CDR1 MNHNS and CDR2 SASEGT. The V and J ends lost 6 bases and 2 bases respectively, with 17 bases between them. The CDR3 loop is CASRPPGTPAYNEQFF. The CDR3 DNA is TGTGCCAGCAGACCTCCCGGGACGCCGGCCTACAATGAGCAGTTCTTC.

This clonotype was observed a handful of times. The V call is TRBV29-1, the J call TRBJ1-2; D is perhaps TRBD1 (5 bases). This CDR3 contains 15 residues. Looked up from germline, CDR1 is SQVTM and CDR2 is ANQGSEA. The V end was cut by 6 bases, the J end by 3 bases, with 20 bases between. CDR3 loop: CSVPWTGPDHYGYTF. CDR3 bases: TGCAGCGTACCTTGGACGGGACCGGATCACTATGGCTACACCTTC.

This clonotype was observed many times. This rearrangement joins TRBV25-1 to TRBJ2-5; 8 positions agree with TRBD1. The length of the CDR3 is 16 residues. The germline V gene has CDR1 MGHDK and CDR2 SYGVNS. V trimming: 1 base; J trimming: 4 bases; junction bases outside the gene matches: 8. CDR3 bases: TGTGCCAGCAGTGAATTGTGGACAGGGCAAGGAGAGACCCAGTACTTC. Translated: CASSELWTGQGETQYF.

This clonotype was observed at least ten times. The chain uses TRBV30 and TRBJ2-7; a weak D match, TRBD2 (5 bases). This CDR3 is 12 amino acids long. Per germline, CDR1 GTSNPN and CDR2 SVGIG (reference sequence). V was pared by 1 base and J by 5 bases, with 9 bases between. The chain's CDR3 is CAWSGRGHEQYF. CDR3 DNA sequence: TGTGCCTGGAGTGGTCGAGGGCACGAGCAGTACTTC.

As regards this clonotype: A much larger clone lies a single base off, so this may be a read error. The V call is TRBV28, the J call TRBJ2-5, with D possibly being TRBD2 (6 bases). Looked up from germline, CDR1 is MDHEN and CDR2 is SYDVKM. The CDR3 covers 15 residues. CDR3 DNA sequence: TGTGCCGGCAGTACCCCTCTGGGAGGACAAGAGACCCAGTACTTC. Its protein product is CAGSTPLGGQETQYF.